This is a list of T cell receptor beta chains from one sample in a study of cytomegalovirus exposure and HLA in healthy donors. The repertoire was sequenced with immunoSEQ multiplex PCR; TCRdb's copy has only in-frame clones and lacks some. Of fewer than 130,000 clones listed, less than 75% are singletons. The sequencing sample was made of PBMCs. The receptors stem from a man aged 35-49 years in good health and CMV-seropositive. Each CDR3 is given with its conserved first and last residue. Fields, in order: J gene, D gene, V gene, clone size, CDR3 DNA, CDR3 protein. A D gene is named only where the DNA matches it firmly. The listing skips clone size in some rows; elsewhere it reads once, few, many or a size class.

>TRBJ1-4|TRBD1|TRBV28|.
TGTGCCAGTCGTTCCGGGACAGTTAATGAAAAACTGTTTTTT
CASRSGTVNEKLFF
>TRBJ1-2|TRBD1|TRBV11-1|.
TGTGCCAGCAGTTCGACAGGGAATGGCTACACCTTC
CASSSTGNGYTF
>TRBJ2-3|.|TRBV4-3|.
TGCGCCAGCAGCCAAGGAGGGTCGAATACGCAGTATTTT
CASSQGGSNTQYF
>TRBJ1-5|.|TRBV7-9|.
TGTGCCAGCAGCTTATTCCCAGGGCCCCAGCATTTT
CASSLFPGPQHF
>TRBJ2-2|.|TRBV30|.
TGTGCCTGGGAATATCCTCTGGGGGGAGTGGCCGCGAACACCGGGGAGCTGTTTTTT
CAWEYPLGGVAANTGELFF
>TRBJ1-1|TRBD1|TRBV7-9|few
TGTGCCAGCAGTCCCATCGACAGGGCACCGAGTAGGAGCACTGAAGCTTTCTTT
CASSPIDRAPSRSTEAFF
>TRBJ1-2|TRBD1|TRBV5-1|.
TGCGCCAGCAGCACCGGGACAGGGACCTATGGCTACACCTTC
CASSTGTGTYGYTF
>TRBJ1-1|.|TRBV28|once
TGTGCCAGCAGTCCCACAGGACCTCTGAACACTGAAGCTTTCTTT
CASSPTGPLNTEAFF
>TRBJ2-3|.|TRBV6-5|.
TGTGCCAGCACCCACTCTGGGCAGGGTCCAGATACGCAGTATTTT
CASTHSGQGPDTQYF
>TRBJ2-5|TRBD2|TRBV6-1|.
TGTGCCAGCAGTGTACTAGCGGGGGGGACCGAGACCCAGTACTTC
CASSVLAGGTETQYF
>TRBJ2-5|TRBD2|TRBV2|.
TGTGCCAGCAGCGACACTAGCGGGAGTCCGGAGACCCAGTACTTC
CASSDTSGSPETQYF
>TRBJ2-7|TRBD2|TRBV28|.
TGTGCCAGCAGTTTAGCCCCCCAAGCGGGGGATTCCTTTTTAGAGCAGTACTTC
CASSLAPQAGDSFLEQYF
>TRBJ2-5|TRBD1|TRBV10-3|.
TGTGCCATCAGGACAGGGGGCGGCGAGACCCAGTACTTC
CAIRTGGGETQYF
>TRBJ2-1|TRBD2|TRBV11-2|.
TGTGCCAGCAGCTTTTCCGGGAGGGCCGACAATGAGCAGTTCTTC
CASSFSGRADNEQFF
>TRBJ1-5|TRBD1|TRBV4-2|once
TGTGCCAGCAGCCGCAATGACAGGGATATCAATCAGCCCCAGCATTTT
CASSRNDRDINQPQHF
>TRBJ1-1|TRBD1|TRBV7-8|.
TGTGCCAGCAGCTTGAACAGGGGGCAAACTGAAGCTTTCTTT
CASSLNRGQTEAFF
>TRBJ2-7|.|TRBV6-4|.
TGTGCCAGCAGTGAGACAGCGGAGGGTAACGAGCAGTACTTC
CASSETAEGNEQYF
>TRBJ2-2|.|TRBV5-4|few
TGTGCCAGCAGCTTCTGGACTCTCGGCGGGGAGCTGTTTTTT
CASSFWTLGGELFF
>TRBJ2-3|TRBD2|TRBV10-3|.
TGTGCCATCAGTGATCCTACCGACGGACTAGCGGGAGATTCAGATACGCAGTATTTT
CAISDPTDGLAGDSDTQYF
>TRBJ2-5|TRBD2|TRBV7-8|.
TGTGCCAGCAGCAAGGGGGTAGCGGGAGTATTTGAGACCCAGTACTTC
CASSKGVAGVFETQYF
>TRBJ1-2|TRBD1|TRBV28|.
TGTGCCAGCAGGTCGGGTGGGACAGGGGGAAATGGCTACACCTTC
CASRSGGTGGNGYTF
>TRBJ2-6|.|TRBV6-4|few
TGTGCCAGCGCAGAAGGGGTTGGGGCCAACGTCCTGACTTTC
CASAEGVGANVLTF
>TRBJ2-7|TRBD1|TRBV30|few
TGTGCCTGGGGATGGACAGGGGGCTCCTACGAGCAGTACTTC
CAWGWTGGSYEQYF
>TRBJ1-2|.|TRBV6-1|.
TGTGCCAGCAGCCGGAGGACAGCTAATGGCTACACCTTC
CASSRRTANGYTF
>TRBJ1-1|.|TRBV6-6|few
TGTGCCAGCAGAACACAGGGGAACACTGAAGCTTTCTTT
CASRTQGNTEAFF
>TRBJ2-7|.|TRBV2|few
TGTGCCACCAGGGGTGAAGGGAGCGACGAGCAGTACTTC
CATRGEGSDEQYF
>TRBJ2-3|TRBD1|TRBV5-6|.
TGTGCCAGCAGCTTAGGGACAGACCCTAGCACAGATACGCAGTATTTT
CASSLGTDPSTDTQYF
>TRBJ2-7|TRBD2|TRBV7-2|once
TGTGCCAGCAGCCCCGGGACTAGCGGCTACGAGCAGTACTTC
CASSPGTSGYEQYF
>TRBJ1-1|TRBD1|TRBV6-5|few
TGTGCCAGCAGTTACGACAGGGGGCGAACTGAAGCTTTCTTT
CASSYDRGRTEAFF
>TRBJ2-1|TRBD2|TRBV4-1|.
TGCGCCAGCAGCCACAGGACTAGCTTCTCTACCGAGCAGTTCTTC
CASSHRTSFSTEQFF
>TRBJ2-1|TRBD2|TRBV6-5|.
TGTGCCAGCAGTTACGGGACTAGCGGGGGAAATGAGCAGTTCTTC
CASSYGTSGGNEQFF
>TRBJ2-1|.|TRBV6-5|few
TGTGCCAGCGGTTTTGTAGCCTACTATGAGCAGTTCTTC
CASGFVAYYEQFF